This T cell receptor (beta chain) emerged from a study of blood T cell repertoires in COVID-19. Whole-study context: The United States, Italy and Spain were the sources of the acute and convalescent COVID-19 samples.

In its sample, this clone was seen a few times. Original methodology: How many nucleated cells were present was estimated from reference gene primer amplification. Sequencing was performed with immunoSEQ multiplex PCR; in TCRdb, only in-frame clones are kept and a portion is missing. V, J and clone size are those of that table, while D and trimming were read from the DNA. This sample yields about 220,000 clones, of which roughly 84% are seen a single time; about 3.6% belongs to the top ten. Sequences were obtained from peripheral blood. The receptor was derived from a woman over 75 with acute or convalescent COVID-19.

CDR3 residues: CASSVKGTDGNTIYF. CDR3 in DNA: TGTGCCAGCAGCGTTAAGGGGACAGATGGAAACACCATATATTTT. The J gene is TRBJ1-3, the V gene TRBV9; 7 nucleotides match TRBD1. This CDR3 has 15 residues. Germline CDR1 is SGDLS and CDR2 is YYNGEE. The V gene end was trimmed by 2 bases and the J gene end by 3 bases; junction bases not matched to a gene: 5.